The T cell receptor beta chain under discussion was sequenced for a study of T cell responses to AZD1222 COVID-19 vaccine. Deletions cut 5 bases from V and 1 base from J, with 8 bases between. Germline CDR1 and CDR2: MDHEN and SYDVKM. CDR3 size: 14 residues. The method was immunoSEQ multiplex PCR; TCRdb's version includes in-frame clones alone and lacks a portion of them. The table records about 160,000 clones, about 92% of them present only once. The sequence came from an adult in good health. The source was peripheral blood, collected on day 0 of MenACWY control vaccination. The chain employs TRBV28 and TRBJ2-2; no definite D call. The CDR3 region is CASSPGVNTGELFF. The CDR3 DNA is TGTGCCAGCAGTCCCGGTGTGAACACCGGGGAGCTGTTTTTT. The complete variable domain, with remaining parts taken from reference TRBV28 and TRBJ2-2, reads DVKVTQSSRYLVKRTGEKVFLECVQDMDHENMFWYRQDPGLGLRLIYFSYDVKMKEKGDIPEGYSVSREKKERFSLILESASTNQTSMYLCASSPGVNTGELFFGEGSRLTVL.